The clone carrying this TCR beta chain was counted once. The antigen is undetermined. The source of the sample is a study of T cell responses to AZD1222 COVID-19 vaccine. Overall study context: Second doses were pooled across both intervals (about 4 or about 12 weeks). General observations from the study: Regions 160-218 and 743-854 held dominance among vaccine-associated CD4 TCRs, which spanned spike. Clonal diversity was possibly underestimated, and the donors were mostly white British, with more females.

The assay was immunoSEQ multiplex PCR, and TCRdb's table has in-frame clones only and misses some. The sample gives approximately 140,000 clones, around 95% of which show up once; over 0.95% is in the top ten. The sample consisted of peripheral blood, taken on day 0 of AZD1222 vaccination. The receptor was derived from an adult in good health.

CDR3 residues: CASSQDGARTDTQYF. As DNA, the CDR3 is TGCGCCAGCAGCCAAGACGGAGCTAGGACAGATACGCAGTATTTT. The chain joins TRBV4-1 to TRBJ2-3; D not certain. Deletions cut 0 bases from V and 3 bases from J, with 10 bases between. CDR3 length: 15 amino acids. Per the germline V gene, CDR1 is MGHRA and CDR2 is YSYEKL.